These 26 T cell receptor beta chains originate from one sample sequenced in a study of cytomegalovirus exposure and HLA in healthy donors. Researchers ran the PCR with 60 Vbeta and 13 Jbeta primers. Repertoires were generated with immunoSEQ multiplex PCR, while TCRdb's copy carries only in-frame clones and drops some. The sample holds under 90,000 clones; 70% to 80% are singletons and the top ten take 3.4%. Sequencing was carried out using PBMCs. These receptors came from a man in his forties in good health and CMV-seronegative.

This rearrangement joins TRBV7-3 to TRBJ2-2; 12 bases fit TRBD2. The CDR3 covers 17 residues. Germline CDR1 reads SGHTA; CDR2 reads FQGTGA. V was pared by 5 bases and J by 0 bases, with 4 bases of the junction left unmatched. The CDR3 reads CASSLTSGGPNTGELFF. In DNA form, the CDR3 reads TGTGCCAGCAGCCTGACTAGCGGGGGCCCGAACACCGGGGAGCTGTTTTTT.

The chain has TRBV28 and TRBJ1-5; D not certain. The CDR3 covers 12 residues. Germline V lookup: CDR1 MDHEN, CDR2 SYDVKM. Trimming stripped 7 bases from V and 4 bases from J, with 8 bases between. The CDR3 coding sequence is TGTGCCAGCAATCCCGGGAATCAGCCCCAGCATTTT. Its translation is CASNPGNQPQHF.

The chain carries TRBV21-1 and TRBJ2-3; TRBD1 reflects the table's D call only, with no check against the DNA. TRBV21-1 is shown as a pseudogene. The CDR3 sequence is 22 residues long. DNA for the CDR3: TGTGCCAGCAGCAAAGTAAATAGATCGGCAGCGAACCTTCAAGGGGGCACAGATACGCAGTATTTT. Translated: CASSKVNRSAANLQGGTDTQYF.

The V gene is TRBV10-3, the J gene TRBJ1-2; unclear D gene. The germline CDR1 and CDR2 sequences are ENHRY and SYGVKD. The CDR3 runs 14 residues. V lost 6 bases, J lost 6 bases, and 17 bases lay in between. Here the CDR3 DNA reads TGTGCCATCAGACCACGGGGAGTCGAGGATGGCTACACCTTC. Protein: CAIRPRGVEDGYTF.

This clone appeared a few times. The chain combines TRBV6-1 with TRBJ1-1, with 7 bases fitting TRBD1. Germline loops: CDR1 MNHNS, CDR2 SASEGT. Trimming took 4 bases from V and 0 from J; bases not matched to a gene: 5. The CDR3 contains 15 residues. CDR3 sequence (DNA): TGTGCCAGCAGTGGGGGACAGATCATGAACACTGAAGCTTTCTTT. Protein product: CASSGGQIMNTEAFF.

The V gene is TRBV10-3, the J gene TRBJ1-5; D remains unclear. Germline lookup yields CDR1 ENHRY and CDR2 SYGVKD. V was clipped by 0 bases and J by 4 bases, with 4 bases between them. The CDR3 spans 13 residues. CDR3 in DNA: TGTGCCATCAGTGAGTCCCTTAATCAGCCCCAGCATTTT. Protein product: CAISESLNQPQHF.

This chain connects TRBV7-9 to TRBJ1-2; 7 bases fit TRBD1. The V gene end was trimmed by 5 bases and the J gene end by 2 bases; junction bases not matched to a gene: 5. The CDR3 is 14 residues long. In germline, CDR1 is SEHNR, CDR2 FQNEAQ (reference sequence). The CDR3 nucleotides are TGTGCCAGCAGCACCCAGACAGGGAACTATGGCTACACCTTC. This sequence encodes CASSTQTGNYGYTF.

CDR3 in amino acids: CASSFDRTTTDTQYF. As DNA, the CDR3 is TGTGCCAGCAGCTTCGACAGGACCACAACAGATACGCAGTATTTT. The chain is built from TRBV7-2 and TRBJ2-3; possibly TRBD1 for D (6 bases). Looked up from germline, CDR1 is SGHTA and CDR2 is FQGNSA. The V end was cut by 3 bases, the J end by 3 bases, with 13 bases between. The CDR3 sequence is 15 residues long.

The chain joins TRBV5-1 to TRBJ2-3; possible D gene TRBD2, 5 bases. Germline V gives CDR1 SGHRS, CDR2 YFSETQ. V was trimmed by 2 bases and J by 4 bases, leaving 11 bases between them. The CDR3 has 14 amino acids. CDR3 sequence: CASSFSDGADTQYF. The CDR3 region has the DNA TGCGCCAGCAGCTTTAGCGACGGCGCAGATACGCAGTATTTT. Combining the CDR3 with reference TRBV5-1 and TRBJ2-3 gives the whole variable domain KAGVTQTPRYLIKTRGQQVTLSCSPISGHRSVSWYQQTPGQGLQFLFEYFSETQRNKGNFPGRFSGRQFSNSRSEMNVSTLELGDSALYLCASSFSDGADTQYFGPGTRLTVL.

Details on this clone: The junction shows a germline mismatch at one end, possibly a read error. The CDR3 DNA is TGTGCCAGCAGCGTCAATAACTATGGCTACCCCTTC. Protein: CASSVNNYGYPF. This chain uses TRBV16 with TRBJ1-2; D gene uncertain. The CDR3 runs to 12 residues. The germline gives CDR1 KGHSY, CDR2 FQNENV.

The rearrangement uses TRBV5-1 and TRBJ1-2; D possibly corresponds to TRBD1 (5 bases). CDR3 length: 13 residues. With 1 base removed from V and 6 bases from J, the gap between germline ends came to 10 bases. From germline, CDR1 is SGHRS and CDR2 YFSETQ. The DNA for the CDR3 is TGCGCCAGCAGCTTGTCGACAGAAAATGGCTACACCTTC. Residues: CASSLSTENGYTF.

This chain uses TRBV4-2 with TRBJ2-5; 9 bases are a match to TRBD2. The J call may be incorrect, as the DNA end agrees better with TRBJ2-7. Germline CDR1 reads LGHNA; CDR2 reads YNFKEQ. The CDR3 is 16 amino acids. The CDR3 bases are TGTGCCAGCAGCCAAGGGGCAGCGGGGGGTTCCTACGAGCAGTACTTC. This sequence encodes CASSQGAAGGSYEQYF.

The CDR3 DNA reads as TGTGCCAGCAGCTTAGTGGGAGGCGGCAATCAGCCCCAGCATTTT. It specifies CASSLVGGGNQPQHF. The chain uses TRBV7-9 and TRBJ1-5; D gene uncertain. V gave up 1 base and J gave up 2 bases, with 9 bases separating them. The CDR3 consists of 15 residues. Germline CDR1 reads SEHNR; CDR2 reads FQNEAQ (reference sequence).

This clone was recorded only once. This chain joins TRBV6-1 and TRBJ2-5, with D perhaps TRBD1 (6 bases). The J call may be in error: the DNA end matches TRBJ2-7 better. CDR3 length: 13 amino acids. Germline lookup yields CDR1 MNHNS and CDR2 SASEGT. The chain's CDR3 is CASLPGQSDEQYF. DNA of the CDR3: TGTGCCAGCCTACCCGGACAGTCGGACGAGCAGTACTTC.

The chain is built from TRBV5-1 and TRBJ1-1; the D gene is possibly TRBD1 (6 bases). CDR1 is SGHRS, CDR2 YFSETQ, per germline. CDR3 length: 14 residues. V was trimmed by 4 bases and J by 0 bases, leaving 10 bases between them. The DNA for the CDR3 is TGCGCCAGCAGCCCAGGGGACCTGAACACTGAAGCTTTCTTT. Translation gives CASSPGDLNTEAFF.

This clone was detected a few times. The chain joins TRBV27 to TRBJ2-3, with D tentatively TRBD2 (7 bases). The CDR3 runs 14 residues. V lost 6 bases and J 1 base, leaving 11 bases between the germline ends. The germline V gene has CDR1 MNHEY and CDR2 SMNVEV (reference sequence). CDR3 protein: CASSLGGGTDTQYF. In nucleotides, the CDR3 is TGTGCCAGCAGCCTAGGGGGGGGCACAGATACGCAGTATTTT.

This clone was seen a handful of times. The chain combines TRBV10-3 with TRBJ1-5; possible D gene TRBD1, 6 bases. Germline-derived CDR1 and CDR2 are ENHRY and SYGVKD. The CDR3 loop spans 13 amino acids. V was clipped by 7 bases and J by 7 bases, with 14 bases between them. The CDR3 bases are TGTGCCATCACACAGGGCGAAGGGCAGCCCCAGCATTTT. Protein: CAITQGEGQPQHF.

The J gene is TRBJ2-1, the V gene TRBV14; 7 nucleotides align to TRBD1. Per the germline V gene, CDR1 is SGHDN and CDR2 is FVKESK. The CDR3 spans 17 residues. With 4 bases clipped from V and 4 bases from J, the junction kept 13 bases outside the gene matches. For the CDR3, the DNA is TGTGCCAGCAGCCGTGGCCCCGGGACAGTCGGGTACAATGAGCAGTTCTTC. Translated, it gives CASSRGPGTVGYNEQFF.

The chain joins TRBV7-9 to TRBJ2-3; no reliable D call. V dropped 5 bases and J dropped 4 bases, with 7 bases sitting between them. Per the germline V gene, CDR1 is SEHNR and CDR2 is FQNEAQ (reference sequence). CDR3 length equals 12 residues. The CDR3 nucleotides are TGTGCCAGCAGCCCTTCGGCAGATACGCAGTATTTT. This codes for CASSPSADTQYF.

CDR3 in DNA: TGTGCCAGTAGTGGGGGACAGGGTCAAACTGAAGCTTTCTTT. It translates to CASSGGQGQTEAFF. V and J are TRBV19 and TRBJ1-1; TRBD1 matches 9 bases. The CDR3 consists of 14 residues. Trimming took 5 bases from V and 5 from J; bases not matched to a gene: 6. CDR1 is LNHDA and CDR2 is SQIVND in the germline V gene (reference sequence). Full variable domain (rest looked up from reference TRBV19 and TRBJ1-1): DGGITQSPKYLFRKEGQNVTLSCEQNLNHDAMYWYRQDPGQGLRLIYYSQIVNDFQKGDIAEGYSVSREKKESFPLTVTSAQKNPTAFYLCASSGGQGQTEAFFGQGTRLTVV.

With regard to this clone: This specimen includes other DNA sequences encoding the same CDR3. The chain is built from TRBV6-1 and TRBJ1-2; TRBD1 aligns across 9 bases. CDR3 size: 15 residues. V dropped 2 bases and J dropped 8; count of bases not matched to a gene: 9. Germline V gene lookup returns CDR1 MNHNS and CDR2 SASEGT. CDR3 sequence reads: CASSEKDRGKKGYTF. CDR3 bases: TGTGCCAGCAGTGAAAAAGACAGGGGGAAGAAGGGCTACACCTTC.

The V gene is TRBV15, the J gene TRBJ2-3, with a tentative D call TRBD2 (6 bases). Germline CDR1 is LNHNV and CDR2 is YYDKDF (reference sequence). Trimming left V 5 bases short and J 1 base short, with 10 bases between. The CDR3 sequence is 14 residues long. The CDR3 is CATSGTGGTDTQYF. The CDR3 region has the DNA TGTGCCACCAGCGGCACGGGGGGCACAGATACGCAGTATTTT.

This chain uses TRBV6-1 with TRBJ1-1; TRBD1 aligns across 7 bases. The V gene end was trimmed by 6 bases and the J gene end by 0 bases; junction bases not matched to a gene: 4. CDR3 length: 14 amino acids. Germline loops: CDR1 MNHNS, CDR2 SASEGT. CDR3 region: CASRRQGMNTEAFF. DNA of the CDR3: TGTGCCAGCAGGCGACAGGGAATGAACACTGAAGCTTTCTTT.

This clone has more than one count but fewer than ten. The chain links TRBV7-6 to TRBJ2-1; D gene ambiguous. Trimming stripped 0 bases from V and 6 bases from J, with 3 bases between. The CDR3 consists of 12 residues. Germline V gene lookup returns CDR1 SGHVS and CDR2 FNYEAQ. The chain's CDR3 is CASSLARNEQFF. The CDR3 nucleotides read TGTGCCAGCAGCTTAGCGCGCAATGAGCAGTTCTTC.

The CDR3 DNA is TGTGCCACCGGGGGGAACACTGAAGCTTTCTTT. Protein: CATGGNTEAFF. The V call is TRBV10-3, the J call TRBJ1-1, with D perhaps matching TRBD1 (5 bases). CDR1 is ENHRY and CDR2 is SYGVKD in the germline V gene. Trimming cost V 10 bases and J 1 base, with 7 bases left between them. The CDR3 runs to 11 residues.

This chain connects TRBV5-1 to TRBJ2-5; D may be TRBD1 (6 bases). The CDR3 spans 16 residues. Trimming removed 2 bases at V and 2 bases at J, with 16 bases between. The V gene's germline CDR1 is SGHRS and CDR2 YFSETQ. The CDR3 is CASSFTGPPVQETQYF. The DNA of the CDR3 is TGCGCCAGCAGCTTTACAGGGCCCCCCGTACAAGAGACCCAGTACTTC.